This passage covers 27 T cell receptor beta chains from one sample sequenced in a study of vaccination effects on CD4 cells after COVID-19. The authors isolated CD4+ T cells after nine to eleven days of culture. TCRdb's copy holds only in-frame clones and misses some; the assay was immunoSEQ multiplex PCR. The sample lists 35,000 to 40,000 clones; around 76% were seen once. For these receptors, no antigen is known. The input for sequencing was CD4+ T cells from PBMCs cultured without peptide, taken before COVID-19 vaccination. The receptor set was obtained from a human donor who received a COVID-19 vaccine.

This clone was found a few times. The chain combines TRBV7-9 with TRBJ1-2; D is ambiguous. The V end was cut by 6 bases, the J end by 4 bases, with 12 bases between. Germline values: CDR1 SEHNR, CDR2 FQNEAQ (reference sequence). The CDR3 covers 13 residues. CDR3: CASRGSESYGYTF. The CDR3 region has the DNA TGTGCCAGCAGGGGGAGTGAGAGCTATGGCTACACCTTC.

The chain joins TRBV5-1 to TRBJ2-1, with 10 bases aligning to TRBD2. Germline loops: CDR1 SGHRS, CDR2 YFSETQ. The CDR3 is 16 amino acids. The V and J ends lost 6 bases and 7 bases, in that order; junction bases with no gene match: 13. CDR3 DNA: TGCGCCAGCACCCCTCTAAGCGGGGGGGCTCAGAATGAGCAGTTCTTC. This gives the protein CASTPLSGGAQNEQFF.

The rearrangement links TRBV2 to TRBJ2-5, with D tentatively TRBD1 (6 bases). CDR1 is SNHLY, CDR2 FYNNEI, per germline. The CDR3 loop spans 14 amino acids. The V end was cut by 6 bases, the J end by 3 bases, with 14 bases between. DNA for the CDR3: TGTGCCAGCAGACAAAGGACAGACGAAGAGACCCAGTACTTC. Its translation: CASRQRTDEETQYF.

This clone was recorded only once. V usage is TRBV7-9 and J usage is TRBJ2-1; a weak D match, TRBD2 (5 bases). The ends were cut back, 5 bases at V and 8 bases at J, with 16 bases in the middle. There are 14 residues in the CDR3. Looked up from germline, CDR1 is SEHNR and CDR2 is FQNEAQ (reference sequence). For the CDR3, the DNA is TGTGCCAGCAGCCGGACGGAGGTTTCCTATGAGCAGTTCTTC. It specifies CASSRTEVSYEQFF.

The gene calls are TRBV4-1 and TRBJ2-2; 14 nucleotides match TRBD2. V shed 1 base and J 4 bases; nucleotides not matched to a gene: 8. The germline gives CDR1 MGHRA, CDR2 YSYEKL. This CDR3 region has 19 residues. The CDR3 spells CASSQARLAGGLGTGELFF. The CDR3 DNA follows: TGCGCCAGCAGCCAAGCTCGACTAGCGGGGGGGCTTGGCACCGGGGAGCTGTTTTTT.

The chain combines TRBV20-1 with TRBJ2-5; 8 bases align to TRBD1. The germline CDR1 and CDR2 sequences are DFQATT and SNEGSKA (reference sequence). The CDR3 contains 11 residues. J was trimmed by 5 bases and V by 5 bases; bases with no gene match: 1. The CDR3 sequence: CSADRGETQYF. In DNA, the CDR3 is TGCAGTGCTGACAGGGGTGAGACCCAGTACTTC.

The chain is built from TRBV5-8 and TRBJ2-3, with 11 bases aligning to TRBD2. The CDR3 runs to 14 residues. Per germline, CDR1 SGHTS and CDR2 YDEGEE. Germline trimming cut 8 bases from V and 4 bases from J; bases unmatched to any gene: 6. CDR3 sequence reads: CASPTSGGADTQYF. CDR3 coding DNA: TGTGCCAGTCCTACTAGCGGGGGCGCAGATACGCAGTATTTT.

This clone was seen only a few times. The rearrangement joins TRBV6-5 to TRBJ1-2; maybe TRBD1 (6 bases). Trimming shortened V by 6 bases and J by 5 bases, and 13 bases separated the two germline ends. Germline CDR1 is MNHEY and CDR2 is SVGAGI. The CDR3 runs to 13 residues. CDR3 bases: TGTGCCAGCAGCACCGGACAGAGTTATGGCTACACCTTC. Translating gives CASSTGQSYGYTF.

The CDR3: CASSPKTGRNSGANVLTF. CDR3 bases: TGTGCCAGCAGCCCTAAGACAGGGCGAAACTCTGGGGCCAACGTCCTGACTTTC. This chain joins TRBV7-2 and TRBJ2-6, with TRBD1 identical over 7 bases. Per the germline V gene, CDR1 is SGHTA and CDR2 is FQGNSA. J lost 0 bases, V lost 5 bases, and 10 bases had no gene match. This CDR3 has 18 residues.

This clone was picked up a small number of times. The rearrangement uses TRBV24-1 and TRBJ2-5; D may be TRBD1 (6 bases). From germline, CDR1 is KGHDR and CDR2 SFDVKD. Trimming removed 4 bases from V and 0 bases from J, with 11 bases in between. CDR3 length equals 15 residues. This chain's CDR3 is CATSEPRGYQETQYF. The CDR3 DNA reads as TGTGCCACCAGTGAACCGAGGGGGTACCAAGAGACCCAGTACTTC.

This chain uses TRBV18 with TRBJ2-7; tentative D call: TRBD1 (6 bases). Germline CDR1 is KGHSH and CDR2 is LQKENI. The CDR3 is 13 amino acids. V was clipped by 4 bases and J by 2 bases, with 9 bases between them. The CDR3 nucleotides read TGTGCCAGCTCACTGCCAGGGGCCTACGAGCAGTACGTC. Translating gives CASSLPGAYEQYV.

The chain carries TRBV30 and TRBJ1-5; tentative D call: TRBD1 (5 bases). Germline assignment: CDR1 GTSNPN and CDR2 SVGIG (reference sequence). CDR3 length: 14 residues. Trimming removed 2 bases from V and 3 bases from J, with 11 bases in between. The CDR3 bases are TGTGCCTGGAGTTGGGGGGGGAACAATCAGCCCCAGCATTTT. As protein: CAWSWGGNNQPQHF.

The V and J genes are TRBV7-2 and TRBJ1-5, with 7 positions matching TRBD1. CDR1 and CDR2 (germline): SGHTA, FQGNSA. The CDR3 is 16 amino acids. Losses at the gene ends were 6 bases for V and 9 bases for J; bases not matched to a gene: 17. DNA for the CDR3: TGTGCCAGCAGATATACCGGGACAGAACAAACGGGGCCCCAGCATTTT. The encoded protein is CASRYTGTEQTGPQHF.

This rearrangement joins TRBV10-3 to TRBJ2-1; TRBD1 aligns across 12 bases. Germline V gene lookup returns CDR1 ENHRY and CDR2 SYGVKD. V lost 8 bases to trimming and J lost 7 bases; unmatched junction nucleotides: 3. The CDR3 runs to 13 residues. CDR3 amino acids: CAIGDRGQNEQFF. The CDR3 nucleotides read TGTGCCATCGGGGACAGGGGGCAGAATGAGCAGTTCTTC.

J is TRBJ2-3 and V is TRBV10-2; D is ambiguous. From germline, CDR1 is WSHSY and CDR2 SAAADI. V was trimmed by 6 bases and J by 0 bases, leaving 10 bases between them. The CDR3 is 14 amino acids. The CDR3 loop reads CASSPGPSTDTQYF. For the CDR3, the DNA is TGCGCCAGCAGCCCCGGGCCCAGCACAGATACGCAGTATTTT.

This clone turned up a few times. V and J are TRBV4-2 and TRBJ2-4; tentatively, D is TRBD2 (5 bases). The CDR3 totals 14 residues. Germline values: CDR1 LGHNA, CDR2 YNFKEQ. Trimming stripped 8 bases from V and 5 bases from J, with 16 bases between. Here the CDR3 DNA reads TGTGCCAGCGCCCCTCCGGGGAACGAAAACATTCAGTACTTC. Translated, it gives CASAPPGNENIQYF.

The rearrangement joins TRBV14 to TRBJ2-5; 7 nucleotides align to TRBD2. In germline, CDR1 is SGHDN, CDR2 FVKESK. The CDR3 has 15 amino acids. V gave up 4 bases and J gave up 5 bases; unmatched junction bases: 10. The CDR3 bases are TGTGCCAGCAGCCGTGGACTAGGGGTCGCCGAGACCCAGTACTTC. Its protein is CASSRGLGVAETQYF.

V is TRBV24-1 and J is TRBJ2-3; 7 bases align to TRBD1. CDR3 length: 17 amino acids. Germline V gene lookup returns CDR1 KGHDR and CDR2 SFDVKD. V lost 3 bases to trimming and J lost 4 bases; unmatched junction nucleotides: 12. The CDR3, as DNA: TGTGCCACCAGTGATCCCGGGCGAGGGGGCGTCGCAGATACGCAGTATTTT. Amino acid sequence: CATSDPGRGGVADTQYF.

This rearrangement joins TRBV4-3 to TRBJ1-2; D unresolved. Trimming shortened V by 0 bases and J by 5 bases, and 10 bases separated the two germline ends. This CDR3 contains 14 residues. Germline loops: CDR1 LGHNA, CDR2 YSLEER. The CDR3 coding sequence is TGCGCCAGCAGCCAAGATCGTTCAGCATATGGCTACACCTTC. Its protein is CASSQDRSAYGYTF.

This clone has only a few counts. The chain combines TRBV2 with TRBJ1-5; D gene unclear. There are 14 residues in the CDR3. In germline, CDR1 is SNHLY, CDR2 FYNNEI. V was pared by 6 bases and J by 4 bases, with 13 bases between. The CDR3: CASRVAGVNQPQHF. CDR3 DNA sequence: TGTGCCAGCAGGGTTGCCGGGGTAAATCAGCCCCAGCATTTT.

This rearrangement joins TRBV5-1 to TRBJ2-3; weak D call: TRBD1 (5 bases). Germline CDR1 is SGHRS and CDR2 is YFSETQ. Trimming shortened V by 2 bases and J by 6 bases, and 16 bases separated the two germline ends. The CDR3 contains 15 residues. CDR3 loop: CASSLWTLTSDTQYF. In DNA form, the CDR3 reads TGCGCCAGCAGCTTATGGACACTGACCTCCGATACGCAGTATTTT.

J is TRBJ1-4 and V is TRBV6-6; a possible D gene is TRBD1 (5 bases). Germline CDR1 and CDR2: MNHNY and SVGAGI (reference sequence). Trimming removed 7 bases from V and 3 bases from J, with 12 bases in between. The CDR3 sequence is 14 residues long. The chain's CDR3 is CASTPGGANEKLFF. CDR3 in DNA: TGTGCCAGCACTCCGGGGGGAGCTAATGAAAAACTGTTTTTT.

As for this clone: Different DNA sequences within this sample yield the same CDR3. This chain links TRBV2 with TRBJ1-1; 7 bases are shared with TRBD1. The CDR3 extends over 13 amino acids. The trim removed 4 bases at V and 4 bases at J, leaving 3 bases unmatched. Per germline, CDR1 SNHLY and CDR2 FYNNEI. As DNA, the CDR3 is TGTGCCAGCAGTGGGCAGGGGGGCACTGAAGCTTTCTTT. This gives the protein CASSGQGGTEAFF. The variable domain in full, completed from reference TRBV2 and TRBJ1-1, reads EPEVTQTPSHQVTQMGQEVILRCVPISNHLYFYWYRQILGQKVEFLVSFYNNEISEKSEIFDDQFSVERPDGSNFTLKIRSTKLEDSAMYFCASSGQGGTEAFFGQGTRLTVV.

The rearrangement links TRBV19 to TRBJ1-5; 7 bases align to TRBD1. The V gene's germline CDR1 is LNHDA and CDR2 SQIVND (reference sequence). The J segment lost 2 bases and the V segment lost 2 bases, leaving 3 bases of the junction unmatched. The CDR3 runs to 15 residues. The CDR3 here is CASSILTGGNQPQHF. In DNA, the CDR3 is TGTGCCAGTAGTATACTTACAGGGGGCAATCAGCCCCAGCATTTT.

The CDR3 loop reads CASSLNRGRDGYTF. The CDR3 coding sequence is TGTGCCAGCAGCCTAAACAGGGGAAGGGATGGCTACACCTTC. The chain recombines TRBV11-1 with TRBJ1-2; TRBD1 agrees at 7 bases. The CDR3 is 14 residues long. Trimming at V came to 5 bases and at J to 6 bases, leaving 9 bases not matched to a gene. Germline V CDR1 and CDR2: SGHAT, FQDESV (reference sequence).

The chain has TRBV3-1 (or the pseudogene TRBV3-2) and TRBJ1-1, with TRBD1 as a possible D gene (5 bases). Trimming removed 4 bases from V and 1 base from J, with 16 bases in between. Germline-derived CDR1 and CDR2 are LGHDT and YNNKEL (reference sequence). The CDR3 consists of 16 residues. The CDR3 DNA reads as TGTGCCAGCAGCCTGCTCCTGGGGACGGGGAACACTGAAGCTTTCTTT. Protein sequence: CASSLLLGTGNTEAFF.

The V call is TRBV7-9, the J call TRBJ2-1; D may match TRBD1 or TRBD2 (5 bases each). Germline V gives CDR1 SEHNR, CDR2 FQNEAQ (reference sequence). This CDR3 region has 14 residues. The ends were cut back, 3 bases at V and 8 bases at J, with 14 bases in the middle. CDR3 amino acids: CASSLGVGIDEQFF. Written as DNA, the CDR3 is TGTGCCAGCAGCTTGGGGGTGGGTATTGATGAGCAGTTCTTC.